This T cell receptor beta chain was retrieved from a study of shared clonotypes between healthy human individuals. The data were produced by immunoSEQ multiplex PCR, yet TCRdb's version contains in-frame clones alone and is incomplete. Among over 300,000 clones listed, roughly 87% were seen once. V gave up 4 bases and J gave up 3 bases; unmatched junction bases: 4. The germline V gene encodes CDR1 SGDLS and CDR2 YYNGEE. CDR3 length: 15 amino acids. This clone showed up just once. Material for sequencing was memory CD8+ T cells sorted from blood. Noted subset: CD45RO+ cells pooled with CCR7-negative TemRA cells. The J gene is TRBJ2-1, the V gene TRBV9; 10 bases are shared with TRBD2. This receptor was taken from a man aged 18 to 30 in good health. CDR3 sequence (DNA): TGTGCCAGCAGCACTAGCGGGGTGAACTACAATGAGCAGTTCTTC. Its translation is CASSTSGVNYNEQFF.